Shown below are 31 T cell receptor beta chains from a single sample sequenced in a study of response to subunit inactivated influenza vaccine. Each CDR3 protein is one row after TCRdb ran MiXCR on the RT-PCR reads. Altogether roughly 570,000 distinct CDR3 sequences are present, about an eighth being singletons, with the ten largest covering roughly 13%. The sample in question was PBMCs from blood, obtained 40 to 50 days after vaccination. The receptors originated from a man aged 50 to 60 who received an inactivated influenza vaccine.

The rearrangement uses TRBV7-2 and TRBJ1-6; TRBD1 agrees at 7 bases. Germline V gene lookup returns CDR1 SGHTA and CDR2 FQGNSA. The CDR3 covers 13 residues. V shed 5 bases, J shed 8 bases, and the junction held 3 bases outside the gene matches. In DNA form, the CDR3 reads TGTGCCAGCAGCAGGGGGCCGGATTCACCCCTCCACTTT. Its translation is CASSRGPDSPLHF.

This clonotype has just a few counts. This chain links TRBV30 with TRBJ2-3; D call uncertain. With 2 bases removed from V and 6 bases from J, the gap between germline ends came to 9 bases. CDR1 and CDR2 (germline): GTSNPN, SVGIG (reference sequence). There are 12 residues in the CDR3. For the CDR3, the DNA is TGTGCCTGGAGTCGCGGCGTGGATACGCAGTATTTT. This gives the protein CAWSRGVDTQYF.

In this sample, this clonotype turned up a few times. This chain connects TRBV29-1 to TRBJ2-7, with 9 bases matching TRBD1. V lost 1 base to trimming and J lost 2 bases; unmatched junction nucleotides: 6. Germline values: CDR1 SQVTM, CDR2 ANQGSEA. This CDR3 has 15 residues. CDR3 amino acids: CSVEGARDRAYEQYF. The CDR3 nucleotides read TGCAGCGTTGAAGGGGCTCGGGACAGGGCCTACGAGCAGTACTTC.

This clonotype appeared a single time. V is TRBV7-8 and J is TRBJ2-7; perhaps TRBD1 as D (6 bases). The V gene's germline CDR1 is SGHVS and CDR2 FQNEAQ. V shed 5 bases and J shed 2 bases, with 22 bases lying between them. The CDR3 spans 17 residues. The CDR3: CASSAKRPGHVPYEQYF. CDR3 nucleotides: TGTGCCAGCAGCGCGAAACGACCGGGACACGTACCCTACGAGCAGTACTTC.

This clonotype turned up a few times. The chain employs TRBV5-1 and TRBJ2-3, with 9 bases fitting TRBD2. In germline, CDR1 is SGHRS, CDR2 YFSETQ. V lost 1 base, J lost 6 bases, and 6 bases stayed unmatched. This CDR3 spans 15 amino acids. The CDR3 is CASSLWGLATDTQYF. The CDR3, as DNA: TGCGCCAGCAGCTTGTGGGGACTAGCAACGGATACGCAGTATTTT.

The CDR3 DNA follows: TGTGCCAGCAGGGGACAGGGGCTGGGCGCCGGGGAGCTGTTTTTT. As protein: CASRGQGLGAGELFF. The rearrangement joins TRBV10-3 to TRBJ2-2; 10 bases match TRBD1. The CDR3 runs to 15 residues. The V gene end was trimmed by 10 bases and the J gene end by 6 bases; junction bases not matched to a gene: 11. In germline, CDR1 is ENHRY, CDR2 SYGVKD.

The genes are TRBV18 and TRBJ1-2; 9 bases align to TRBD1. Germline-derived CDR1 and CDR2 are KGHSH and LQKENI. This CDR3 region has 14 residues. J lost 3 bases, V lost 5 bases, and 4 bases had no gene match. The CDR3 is CASSSQGAHYGYTF. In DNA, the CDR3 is TGTGCCAGCTCATCACAGGGGGCACACTATGGCTACACCTTC.

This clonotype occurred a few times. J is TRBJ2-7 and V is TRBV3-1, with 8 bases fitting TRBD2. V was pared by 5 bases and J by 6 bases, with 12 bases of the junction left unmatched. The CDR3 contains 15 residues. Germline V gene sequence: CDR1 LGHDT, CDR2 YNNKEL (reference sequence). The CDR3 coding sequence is TGTGCCAGCAGCGCTACTAGCGGCCCCTCTATCGAGCAGTACTTC. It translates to CASSATSGPSIEQYF.

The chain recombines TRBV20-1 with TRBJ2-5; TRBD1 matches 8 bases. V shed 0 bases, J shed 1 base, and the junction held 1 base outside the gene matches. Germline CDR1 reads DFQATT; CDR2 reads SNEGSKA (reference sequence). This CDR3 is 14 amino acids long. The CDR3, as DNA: TGCAGTGCTAGAGATGGGACAGGCCAAGAGACCCAGTACTTC. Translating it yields CSARDGTGQETQYF.

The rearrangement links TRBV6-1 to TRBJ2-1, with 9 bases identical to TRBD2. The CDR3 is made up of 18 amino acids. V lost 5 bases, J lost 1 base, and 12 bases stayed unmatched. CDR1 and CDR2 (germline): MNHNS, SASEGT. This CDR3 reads CASSPRGASGVSYNEQFF. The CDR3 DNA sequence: TGTGCCAGCAGTCCGAGGGGAGCTAGCGGGGTTTCCTACAATGAGCAGTTCTTC.

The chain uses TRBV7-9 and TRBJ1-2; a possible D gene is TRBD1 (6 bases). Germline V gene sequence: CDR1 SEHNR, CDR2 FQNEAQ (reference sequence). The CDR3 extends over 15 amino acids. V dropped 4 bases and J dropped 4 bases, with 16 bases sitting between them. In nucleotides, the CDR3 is TGTGCCAGCAGCTCAACCACCGGGACACTCTATGGCTACACCTTC. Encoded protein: CASSSTTGTLYGYTF.

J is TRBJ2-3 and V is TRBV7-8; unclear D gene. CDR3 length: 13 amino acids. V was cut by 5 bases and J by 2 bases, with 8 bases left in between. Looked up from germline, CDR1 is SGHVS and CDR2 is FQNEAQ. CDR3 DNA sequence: TGTGCCAGCAGCCGGGTCCCCACAGATACGCAGTATTTT. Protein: CASSRVPTDTQYF.

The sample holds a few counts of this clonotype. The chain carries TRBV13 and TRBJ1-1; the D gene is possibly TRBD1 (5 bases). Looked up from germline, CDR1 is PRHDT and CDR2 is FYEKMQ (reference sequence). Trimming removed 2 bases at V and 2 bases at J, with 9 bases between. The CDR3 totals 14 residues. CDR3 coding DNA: TGTGCCAGCAGCTTAAAAGGGGATAACACTGAAGCTTTCTTT. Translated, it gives CASSLKGDNTEAFF.

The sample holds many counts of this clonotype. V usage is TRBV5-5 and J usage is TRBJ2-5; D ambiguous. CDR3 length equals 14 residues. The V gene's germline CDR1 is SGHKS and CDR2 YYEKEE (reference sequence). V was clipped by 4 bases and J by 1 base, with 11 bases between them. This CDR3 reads CASSLPGPQETQYF. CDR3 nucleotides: TGTGCCAGCAGCCTACCGGGCCCCCAAGAGACCCAGTACTTC.

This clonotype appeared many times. The CDR3 DNA reads TGTGCCAGCAGCTCCTACCAAGAGACCCAGTACTTC. Its translation: CASSSYQETQYF. This chain connects TRBV28 to TRBJ2-5, with D hard to call. Germline values: CDR1 MDHEN, CDR2 SYDVKM. V was clipped by 6 bases and J by 0 bases, with 5 bases between them. The CDR3 totals 12 residues.

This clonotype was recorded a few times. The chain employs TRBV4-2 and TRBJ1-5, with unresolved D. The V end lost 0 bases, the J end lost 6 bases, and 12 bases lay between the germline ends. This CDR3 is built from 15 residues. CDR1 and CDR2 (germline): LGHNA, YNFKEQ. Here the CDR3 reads CASSQEIQGIQPQHF. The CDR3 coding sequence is TGTGCCAGCAGCCAAGAGATCCAAGGGATTCAGCCCCAGCATTTT.

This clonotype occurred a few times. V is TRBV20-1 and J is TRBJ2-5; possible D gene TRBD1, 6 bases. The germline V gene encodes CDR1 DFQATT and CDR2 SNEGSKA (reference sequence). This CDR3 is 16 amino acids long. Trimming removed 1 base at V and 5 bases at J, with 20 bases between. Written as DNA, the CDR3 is TGCAGTGCTAGAGTGATGCAGGGGTCCCTGAGGGAGACCCAGTACTTC. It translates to CSARVMQGSLRETQYF.

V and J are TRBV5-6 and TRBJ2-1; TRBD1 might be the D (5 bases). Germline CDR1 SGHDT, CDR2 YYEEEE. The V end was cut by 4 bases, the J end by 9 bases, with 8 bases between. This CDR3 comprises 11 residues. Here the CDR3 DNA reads TGTGCCAGCAGCATGGGGCCTGAGCAGTTCTTC. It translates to CASSMGPEQFF.

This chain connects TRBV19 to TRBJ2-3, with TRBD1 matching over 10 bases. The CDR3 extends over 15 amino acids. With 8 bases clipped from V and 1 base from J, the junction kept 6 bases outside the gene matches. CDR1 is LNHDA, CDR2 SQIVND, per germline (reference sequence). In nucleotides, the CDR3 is TGTGCCAGTCGGGATGGACAGGGGGGCACAGATACGCAGTATTTT. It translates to CASRDGQGGTDTQYF.

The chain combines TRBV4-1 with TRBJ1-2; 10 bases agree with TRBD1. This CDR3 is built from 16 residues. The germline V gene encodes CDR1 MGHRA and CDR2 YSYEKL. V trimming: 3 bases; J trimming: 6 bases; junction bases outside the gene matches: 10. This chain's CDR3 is CASSHEATGGLNGYTF. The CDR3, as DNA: TGCGCCAGCAGCCATGAAGCGACAGGGGGCCTAAATGGCTACACCTTC.

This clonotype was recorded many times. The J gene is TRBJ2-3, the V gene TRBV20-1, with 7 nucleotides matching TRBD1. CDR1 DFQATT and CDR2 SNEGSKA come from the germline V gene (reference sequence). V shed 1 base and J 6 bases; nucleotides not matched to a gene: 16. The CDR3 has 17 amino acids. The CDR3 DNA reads TGCAGTGCTAGAGGTCCCAGTCGCAGGGGGAGTTTGGATACGCAGTATTTT. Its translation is CSARGPSRRGSLDTQYF.

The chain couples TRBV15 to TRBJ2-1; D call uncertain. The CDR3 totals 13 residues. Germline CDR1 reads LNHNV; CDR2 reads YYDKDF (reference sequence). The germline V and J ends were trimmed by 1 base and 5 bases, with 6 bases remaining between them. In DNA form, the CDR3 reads TGTGCCACCAGCAGAGGGCCTAACAATGAGCAGTTCTTC. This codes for CATSRGPNNEQFF.

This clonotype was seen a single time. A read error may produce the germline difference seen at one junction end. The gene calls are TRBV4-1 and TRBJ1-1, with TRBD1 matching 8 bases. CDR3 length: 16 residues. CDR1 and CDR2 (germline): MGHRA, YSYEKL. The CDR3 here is CASSQTSVPGQAEAVF. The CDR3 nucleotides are TGCGCCAGCAGCCAAACCAGCGTCCCGGGACAGGCTGAAGCTGTCTTT.

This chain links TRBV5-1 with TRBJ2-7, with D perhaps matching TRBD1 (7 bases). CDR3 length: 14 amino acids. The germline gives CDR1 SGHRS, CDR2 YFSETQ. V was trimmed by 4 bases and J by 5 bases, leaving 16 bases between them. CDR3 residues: CASSPSDRTNEQYF. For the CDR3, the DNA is TGCGCCAGCAGCCCCTCGGACAGGACTAACGAGCAGTACTTC.

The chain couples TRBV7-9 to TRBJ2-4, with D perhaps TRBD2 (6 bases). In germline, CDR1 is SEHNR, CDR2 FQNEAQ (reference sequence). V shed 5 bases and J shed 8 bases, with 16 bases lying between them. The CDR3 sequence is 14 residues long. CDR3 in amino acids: CASSPDSRDYIQYF. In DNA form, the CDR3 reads TGTGCCAGCAGCCCCGACAGCCGGGACTACATTCAGTACTTC.

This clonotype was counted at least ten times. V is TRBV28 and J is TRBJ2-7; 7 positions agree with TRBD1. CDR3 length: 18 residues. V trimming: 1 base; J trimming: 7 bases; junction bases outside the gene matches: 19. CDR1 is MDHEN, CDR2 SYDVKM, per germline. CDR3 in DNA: TGTGCCAGCAGTTTATTCCTAGCCCGGACAAAGGGGGCGCGTGAGCAGTACTTC. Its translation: CASSLFLARTKGAREQYF.

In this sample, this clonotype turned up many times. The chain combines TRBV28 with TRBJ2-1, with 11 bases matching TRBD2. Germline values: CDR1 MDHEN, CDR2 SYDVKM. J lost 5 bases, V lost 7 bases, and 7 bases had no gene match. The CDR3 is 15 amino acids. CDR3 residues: CASTHSGRGHNEQFF. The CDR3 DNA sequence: TGTGCCAGCACCCATAGCGGGAGGGGTCACAATGAGCAGTTCTTC.

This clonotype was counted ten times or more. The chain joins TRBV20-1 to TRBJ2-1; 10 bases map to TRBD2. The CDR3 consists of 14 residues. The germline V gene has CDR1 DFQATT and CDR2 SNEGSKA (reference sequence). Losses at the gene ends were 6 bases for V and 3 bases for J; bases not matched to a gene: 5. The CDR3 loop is CSALAGGYYNEQFF. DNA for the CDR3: TGCAGTGCGTTAGCGGGGGGCTACTACAATGAGCAGTTCTTC.

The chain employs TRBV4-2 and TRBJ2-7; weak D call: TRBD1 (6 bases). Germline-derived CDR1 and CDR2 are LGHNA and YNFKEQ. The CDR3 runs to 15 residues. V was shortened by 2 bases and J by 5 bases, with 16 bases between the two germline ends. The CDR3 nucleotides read TGTGCCAGCAGCCAATGGTCTGGGGGCCCAAACGAGCAGTACTTC. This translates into CASSQWSGGPNEQYF.

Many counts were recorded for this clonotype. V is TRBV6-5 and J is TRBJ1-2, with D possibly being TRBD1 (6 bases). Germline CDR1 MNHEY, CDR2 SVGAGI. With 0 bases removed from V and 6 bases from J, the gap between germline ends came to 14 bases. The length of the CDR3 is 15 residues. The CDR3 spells CASSYSMGAQNGYTF. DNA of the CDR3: TGTGCCAGCAGTTACTCGATGGGGGCGCAAAATGGCTACACCTTC.

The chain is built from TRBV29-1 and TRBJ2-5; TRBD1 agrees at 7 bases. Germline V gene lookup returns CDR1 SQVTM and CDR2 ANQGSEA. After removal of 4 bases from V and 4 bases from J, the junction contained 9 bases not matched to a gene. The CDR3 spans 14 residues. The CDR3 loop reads CSVGGGAEIETQYF. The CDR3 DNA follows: TGCAGCGTTGGAGGGGGCGCGGAAATAGAGACCCAGTACTTC. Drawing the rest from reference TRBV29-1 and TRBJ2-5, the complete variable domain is SAVISQKPSRDICQRGTSLTIQCQVDSQVTMMFWYRQQPGQSLTLIATANQGSEATYESGFVIDKFPISRPNLTFSTLTVSNMSPEDSSIYLCSVGGGAEIETQYFGPGTRLLVL.